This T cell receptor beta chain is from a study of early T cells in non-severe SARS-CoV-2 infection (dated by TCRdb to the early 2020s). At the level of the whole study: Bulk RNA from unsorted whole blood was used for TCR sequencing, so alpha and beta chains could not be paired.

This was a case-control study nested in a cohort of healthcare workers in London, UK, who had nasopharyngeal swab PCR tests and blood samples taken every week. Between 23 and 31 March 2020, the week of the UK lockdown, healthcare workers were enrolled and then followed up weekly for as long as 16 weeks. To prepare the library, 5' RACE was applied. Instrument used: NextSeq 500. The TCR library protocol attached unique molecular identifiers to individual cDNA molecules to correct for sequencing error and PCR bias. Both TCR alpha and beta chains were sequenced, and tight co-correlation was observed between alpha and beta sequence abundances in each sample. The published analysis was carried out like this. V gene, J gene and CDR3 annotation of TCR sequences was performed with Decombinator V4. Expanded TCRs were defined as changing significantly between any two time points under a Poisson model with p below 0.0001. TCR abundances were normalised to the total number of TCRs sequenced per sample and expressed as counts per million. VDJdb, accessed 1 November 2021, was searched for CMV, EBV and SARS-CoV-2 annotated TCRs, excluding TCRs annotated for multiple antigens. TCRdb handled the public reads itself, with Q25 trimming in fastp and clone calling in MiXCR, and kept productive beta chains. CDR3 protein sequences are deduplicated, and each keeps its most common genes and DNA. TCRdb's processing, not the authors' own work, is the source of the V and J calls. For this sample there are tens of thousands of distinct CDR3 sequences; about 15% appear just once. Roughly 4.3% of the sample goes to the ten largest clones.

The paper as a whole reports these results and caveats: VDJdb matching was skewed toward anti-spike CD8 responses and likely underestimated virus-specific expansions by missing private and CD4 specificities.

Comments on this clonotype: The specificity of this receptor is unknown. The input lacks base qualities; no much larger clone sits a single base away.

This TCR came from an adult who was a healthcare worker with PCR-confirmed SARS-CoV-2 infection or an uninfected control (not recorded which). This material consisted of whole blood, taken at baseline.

The DNA sequence reads TGTGCCAGCAGCGTTAGCGGGAAAGGCTACAATGAGCAGTTCTTC. Its product reads: CASSVSGKGYNEQFF. The V and J genes are TRBV7-8 and TRBJ2-1; 8 middle bases align to TRBD2. CDR1 is given as SGHVS and CDR2 as FQNEAQ, both from the germline V gene. The CDR3 starts with the cysteine, ends with the phenylalanine, and has 15 residues. The sequence is cut down to CDR3 DNA, 45 bases in frame from base 1. For this chain, trimming is 5 bases at the V end and 3 bases at the J end, and the number of junction bases without a gene match is 6. With all but the CDR3 taken from the reference TRBV7-8 and TRBJ2-1 genes, the full variable domain is: GAGVSQSPRYKVAKRGQDVALRCDPISGHVSLFWYQQALGQGPEFLTYFQNEAQLDKSGLPSDRFFAERPEGSVSTLKIQRTQQEDSAVYLCASSVSGKGYNEQFFGPGTRLTVL.